The 10 T cell receptor beta chains presented below share a single source sample, sequenced in a study of OX40 agonist ivuxolimab in advanced cancers. Clones were read by immunoSEQ multiplex PCR, and TCRdb kept only the in-frame ones, dropping some. The sample lists 40,000 to 45,000 clones; 80% to 90% were seen once. Sequenced here: CD4+ or CD8+ T cells sorted from blood, sampled in a trial of the OX40 agonist ivuxolimab. Receptors were obtained from an adult with an advanced solid tumor such as melanoma, head and neck, liver or kidney cancer.

This chain uses TRBV29-1 with TRBJ2-7; perhaps TRBD1 as D (8 bases). This CDR3 region has 17 residues. The V end lost 0 bases, the J end lost 3 bases, and 21 bases lay between the germline ends. CDR1 is SQVTM and CDR2 is ANQGSEA in the germline V gene. The CDR3 coding sequence is TGCAGCGTTGAAGAGAGGACAGGGAGGGGTGGTGGCTACGAGCAGTACTTC. Translated: CSVEERTGRGGGYEQYF.

The chain links TRBV19 to TRBJ1-1; 7 bases agree with TRBD1. Trimming took 7 bases from V and 0 from J; bases not matched to a gene: 14. The germline V gene has CDR1 LNHDA and CDR2 SQIVND (reference sequence). The CDR3 loop spans 17 amino acids. The CDR3 spells CASTTLSAGGLNTEAFF. Written as DNA, the CDR3 is TGTGCCAGTACTACACTATCTGCAGGGGGGTTGAACACTGAAGCTTTCTTT.

The rearrangement joins TRBV5-6 to TRBJ2-4; D not resolved. The CDR3 contains 12 residues. Per germline, CDR1 SGHDT and CDR2 YYEEEE. V lost 4 bases, J lost 5 bases, and 7 bases lay in between. The CDR3 loop reads CASSEGQNIQYF. Written as DNA, the CDR3 is TGTGCCAGCAGCGAAGGACAAAACATTCAGTACTTC.

CDR3 bases: TGTGCCAGCAGCGTAGGAGGGGTGAGGACTGAAGCTTTCTTT. Protein product: CASSVGGVRTEAFF. This rearrangement joins TRBV9 to TRBJ1-1; a weak D match, TRBD1 (5 bases). Between the trimmed V and J ends, which lost 0 bases and 5 bases, there was a span of 11 bases. The CDR3 totals 14 residues. Looked up from germline, CDR1 is SGDLS and CDR2 is YYNGEE. Full variable domain (remainder filled in from reference TRBV9 and TRBJ1-1): DSGVTQTPKHLITATGQRVTLRCSPRSGDLSVYWYQQSLDQGLQFLIQYYNGEERAKGNILERFSAQQFPDLHSELNLSSLELGDSALYFCASSVGGVRTEAFFGQGTRLTVV.

The chain employs TRBV15 and TRBJ1-1; D is uncertain. The CDR3 has 13 amino acids. Per germline, CDR1 LNHNV and CDR2 YYDKDF (reference sequence). V was shortened by 7 bases and J by 0 bases, with 9 bases between the two germline ends. The DNA of the CDR3 is TGTGCCACCACCCGGACGGTGAACACTGAAGCTTTCTTT. Translated, it gives CATTRTVNTEAFF. The whole variable domain, filled in from reference TRBV15 and TRBJ1-1, reads DAMVIQNPRYQVTQFGKPVTLSCSQTLNHNVMYWYQQKSSQAPKLLFHYYDKDFNNEADTPDNFQSRRPNTSFCFLDIRSPGLGDTAMYLCATTRTVNTEAFFGQGTRLTVV.

The rearrangement joins TRBV18 to TRBJ2-7; perhaps TRBD2 as D (5 bases). Trimming took off 1 base at V and 5 bases at J, with 9 bases between the two ends. Germline CDR1 KGHSH, CDR2 LQKENI. The CDR3 contains 13 residues. CDR3 loop: CASSPRSANEQYF. The CDR3 DNA reads TGTGCCAGCTCACCACGTAGCGCTAACGAGCAGTACTTC.

V and J are TRBV6-7 and TRBJ1-1; TRBD1 aligns across 7 bases. TRBV6-7 is assigned to the ORF class and has an uncertain function. Trimming took 6 bases from V and 1 from J; bases not matched to a gene: 11. CDR3 length: 16 residues. The CDR3 DNA reads as TGTGCCAGCAGCCGTTCCACAGGGGCTCCGAACACTGAAGCTTTCTTT. Its protein is CASSRSTGAPNTEAFF.

The genes are TRBV25-1 and TRBJ2-1; 8 bases are shared with TRBD2. Trimming at V came to 3 bases and at J to 6 bases, leaving 1 base not matched to a gene. Germline V CDR1 and CDR2: MGHDK, SYGVNS. The CDR3 consists of 13 residues. The CDR3 DNA is TGTGCCAGCAGTGAGGGACTAGTCAATGAGCAGTTCTTC. Its protein product is CASSEGLVNEQFF.

Details on this clone: Without the conserved terminal phenylalanine or tryptophan, this CDR3 likely stems from a read error. It is unclear where the CDR3 begins or ends on the DNA, so no DNA is shown, and the CDR3 is as TCRdb lists it. The J gene is TRBJ2-3, the V gene TRBV2; the DNA was not used to check the table's D call, TRBD1. The CDR3 contains 13 residues when both ends are counted. Germline loops: CDR1 SNHLY, CDR2 FYNNEI. CDR3 residues: CASSGDNRMRDCL.

This clone was picked up one time. The CDR3 loop reads CASSQPLRPTDEQYF. The CDR3 region has the DNA TGTGCCAGCAGCCAACCCCTTAGGCCGACCGACGAGCAGTACTTC. The chain has TRBV7-6 and TRBJ2-7; D remains unclear. Germline-derived CDR1 and CDR2 are SGHVS and FNYEAQ. Deletions cut 5 bases from V and 5 bases from J, with 19 bases between. The CDR3 runs to 15 residues.